This T cell receptor (beta chain) is drawn from a study of blood T cell repertoires in COVID-19. Study as a whole: Samples of COVID-19 (acute and convalescent) were obtained from the United States, Italy and Spain. T cells, B-cell-depleted T cells, or PBMCs provided the cDNA or gDNA that served as material.

The V gene's germline CDR1 is SGHTA and CDR2 FQGTGA. The CDR3 extends over 16 amino acids. Trimming at V came to 2 bases and at J to 6 bases, leaving 9 bases not matched to a gene. Those enrolled in Seattle joined during active infection and were followed longitudinally afterward. Original methodology: Reference gene primers were amplified, and this amplification served to estimate nucleated cell counts. Libraries were prepared by immunoSEQ multiplex PCR; TCRdb keeps only in-frame clonotypes and omits some of them. V and J calls and clone size are given by that table; D and trimming were obtained from the DNA. Of roughly 310,000 clones listed, approximately 87% are singletons.

The source material was peripheral blood. The sequence was collected from a woman younger than 45 with COVID-19, enrolled during active disease. The chain links TRBV7-3 to TRBJ2-1, with TRBD2 identical over 8 bases. The CDR3 coding sequence is TGTGCCAGCAGCTTAGGTCCGGGGGGGACATTCAATGAGCAGTTCTTC. Translation: CASSLGPGGTFNEQFF. Supplemented by reference TRBV7-3 and TRBJ2-1, the full variable domain reads GAGVSQTPSNKVTEKGKYVELRCDPISGHTALYWYRQSLGQGPEFLIYFQGTGAADDSGLPNDRFFAVRPEGSVSTLKIQRTERGDSAVYLCASSLGPGGTFNEQFFGPGTRLTVL.